The 13 T cell receptor beta chains given below trace back to one sample, sequenced in a study of shared clonotypes between healthy human individuals. The repertoire was sequenced with immunoSEQ multiplex PCR; TCRdb's copy has only in-frame clones and lacks some. The repertoire has some 2,100,000 clones, 95% of them found once; the top ten carry over 0.1%. The sample comprised naive CD4+ T cells sorted from blood. As to subset: CD45RA+ positively selected. Receptors were obtained from a man between 18 and 29 years old in good health.

J is TRBJ1-3 and V is TRBV28; D unclear. This CDR3 comprises 15 residues. With 4 bases removed from V and 4 bases from J, the gap between germline ends came to 14 bases. The germline V gene has CDR1 MDHEN and CDR2 SYDVKM. The CDR3 DNA sequence: TGTGCCAGCAGTTCTCCTCATCGCCAGGGAAACACCATATATTTT. Its translation: CASSSPHRQGNTIYF.

This chain links TRBV1 with TRBJ2-7; the table gives TRBD2 as D, unverified against the DNA. TRBV1 is deemed a pseudogene. This CDR3 is built from 16 residues. The CDR3 loop is CTSRVSEEVAGNEQYF. For the CDR3, the DNA is TGCACCAGCAGGGTTAGCGAGGAGGTAGCTGGGAACGAGCAGTACTTC.

This chain uses TRBV19 with TRBJ2-7; tentative D call: TRBD1 (6 bases). V lost 6 bases, J lost 4 bases, and 19 bases lay in between. Germline V gene data show CDR1 as LNHDA and CDR2 as SQIVND (reference sequence). The CDR3 length is 15 residues. As DNA, the CDR3 is TGTGCCAGTAGCACCTTAGAACAGGGAGCTTACGAGCAGTACTTC. Protein product: CASSTLEQGAYEQYF.

J is TRBJ1-1 and V is TRBV19; 11 nucleotides align to TRBD1. Germline CDR1 and CDR2: LNHDA and SQIVND (reference sequence). CDR3 length: 14 amino acids. Losses at the gene ends were 3 bases for V and 4 bases for J; bases not matched to a gene: 1. The CDR3 reads CASSMGQGGTEAFF. The CDR3 DNA reads TGTGCCAGTAGTATGGGACAGGGGGGCACTGAAGCTTTCTTT.

The chain recombines TRBV2 with TRBJ2-4, with 8 positions matching TRBD1. The CDR3 totals 16 residues. The germline gives CDR1 SNHLY, CDR2 FYNNEI. Trimming removed 7 bases from V and 1 base from J; junction bases left unmatched: 9. The CDR3 DNA reads TGTGCCAGCACATCGCAGGGGGCTCCTGCCAAAAACATTCAGTACTTC. Residues: CASTSQGAPAKNIQYF.

The chain joins TRBV7-9 to TRBJ2-5, with TRBD2 as a possible D gene (6 bases). The CDR3 spans 12 residues. Germline V gene sequence: CDR1 SEHNR, CDR2 FQNEAQ (reference sequence). The ends were cut back, 8 bases at V and 5 bases at J, with 12 bases in the middle. DNA for the CDR3: TGTGCCAGCGGGTTGGAGGGCGAGACCCAGTACTTC. It codes for CASGLEGETQYF. Filled out from reference TRBV7-9 and TRBJ2-5, the complete variable domain reads DTGVSQNPRHKITKRGQNVTFRCDPISEHNRLYWYRQTLGQGPEFLTYFQNEAQLEKSRLLSDRFSAERPKGSFSTLEIQRTEQGDSAMYLCASGLEGETQYFGPGTRLLVL.

The V call is TRBV15, the J call TRBJ2-7, with 14 positions matching TRBD2. The CDR3 runs 14 residues. V shed 6 bases and J 9 bases; nucleotides not matched to a gene: 7. From germline, CDR1 is LNHNV and CDR2 YYDKDF (reference sequence). CDR3 nucleotide sequence: TGTGCCACCAGTGGGACTAGCGGGAGCCTGGGGCAGTACTTC. It is translated as CATSGTSGSLGQYF.

The chain has TRBV5-1 and TRBJ2-3, with a possible D match to TRBD2 (5 bases). CDR1 is SGHRS, CDR2 YFSETQ, per germline. This CDR3 has 15 amino acids. V lost 1 base, J lost 2 bases, and 11 bases lay in between. In DNA, the CDR3 is TGCGCCAGCAGCTTGCAGCGGAGACACACAGATACGCAGTATTTT. It is translated as CASSLQRRHTDTQYF.

CDR3 sequence (DNA): TGTGCCAGCAGTGGCGGACAGGGTCAAGATGGCTACACCTTC. Its translation: CASSGGQGQDGYTF. The chain couples TRBV6-1 to TRBJ1-2; 8 bases map to TRBD1. The CDR3 consists of 14 residues. Unmatched junction bases numbered 7, after V lost 4 bases and J lost 6 bases. Per the germline V gene, CDR1 is MNHNS and CDR2 is SASEGT.

The chain is built from TRBV10-3 and TRBJ2-3; possibly TRBD1 for D (5 bases). CDR3 length: 15 amino acids. Germline CDR1 and CDR2: ENHRY and SYGVKD. The V end was cut by 2 bases, the J end by 6 bases, with 15 bases between. CDR3 sequence: CAISEMAAKGDTQYF. As DNA, the CDR3 is TGTGCCATCAGTGAGATGGCCGCGAAGGGGGATACGCAGTATTTT.

This clone was counted once. The chain couples TRBV5-6 to TRBJ2-5; 14 positions agree with TRBD2. CDR1 is SGHDT and CDR2 is YYEEEE in the germline V gene. The CDR3 loop spans 15 amino acids. V lost 7 bases, J lost 5 bases, and 7 bases stayed unmatched. The CDR3 nucleotides are TGTGCCAGCGTGTCGGGACTAGCGGGAGTCGAGACCCAGTACTTC. Its protein is CASVSGLAGVETQYF.

The CDR3 DNA reads TGTGCCAGCTCCTCCCTCGGAGGAGATACGCAGTATTTT. Amino acids: CASSSLGGDTQYF. The chain uses TRBV18 and TRBJ2-3, with D tentatively TRBD2 (5 bases). Germline-derived CDR1 and CDR2 are KGHSH and LQKENI. V gave up 6 bases and J gave up 5 bases, with 12 bases separating them. The CDR3 totals 13 residues.

The V and J genes are TRBV5-8 and TRBJ2-7; 9 bases align to TRBD2. V shed 5 bases, J shed 3 bases, and the junction held 6 bases outside the gene matches. Germline CDR1 is SGHTS and CDR2 is YDEGEE. CDR3 length equals 14 residues. Written as DNA, the CDR3 is TGTGCCAGCAGGAGAGCGGGAGGTATCTACGAGCAGTACTTC. Its protein product is CASRRAGGIYEQYF.